One and the same sample provided the 27 T cell receptor beta chains below, sequenced in a study of beta chain features in type 1 diabetes. What was sequenced were expressed TCRB transcripts, since all of the isolated RNA had been reverse transcribed. Sequencing used immunoSEQ multiplex PCR; TCRdb keeps in-frame clones, though not all of them. In the table there are hundreds of thousands of clones, over 9.5% of which are singletons. The specimen sequenced was naive CD4+ T cells from blood. Receptors originate from a man between 18 and 29 years old in good health.

The table lists this clone with a few counts. The V call is TRBV19, the J call TRBJ2-1; D is uncertain. The CDR3 runs to 13 residues. With 5 bases removed from V and 10 bases from J, the gap between germline ends came to 15 bases. The germline CDR1 and CDR2 sequences are LNHDA and SQIVND (reference sequence). This chain's CDR3 is CASSPSSVLEQFF. CDR3 nucleotide sequence: TGTGCCAGTAGTCCGTCGAGCGTCTTGGAGCAGTTCTTC.

This clone was found a few times. This rearrangement joins TRBV30 to TRBJ2-5; D not resolved. The germline V and J ends were trimmed by 0 bases and 5 bases, with 10 bases remaining between them. The CDR3 contains 13 residues. In germline, CDR1 is GTSNPN, CDR2 SVGIG (reference sequence). CDR3 nucleotides: TGTGCCTGGAGTGTACTAACTCGGGAGACCCAGTACTTC. Translating gives CAWSVLTRETQYF.

This chain links TRBV7-8 with TRBJ1-1, with 9 bases matching TRBD1. Looked up from germline, CDR1 is SGHVS and CDR2 is FQNEAQ. Trimming cost V 2 bases and J 2 bases; bases outside gene matches: 0. The CDR3 has 14 residues. The CDR3 DNA follows: TGTGCCAGCAGCTTAACAGGGGGCAACACTGAAGCTTTCTTT. Protein product: CASSLTGGNTEAFF.

This clone was counted only a few times. The chain couples TRBV9 to TRBJ2-6; 7 bases map to TRBD1. Trimming took 2 bases from V and 2 from J; bases not matched to a gene: 4. From germline, CDR1 is SGDLS and CDR2 YYNGEE. This CDR3 is built from 16 residues. The CDR3, as DNA: TGTGCCAGCAGCGTTACAGGGGTCCCTGGGGCCAACGTCCTGACTTTC. Its protein is CASSVTGVPGANVLTF.

The chain joins TRBV27 to TRBJ1-1, with TRBD1 as a possible D gene (6 bases). The germline CDR1 and CDR2 sequences are MNHEY and SMNVEV (reference sequence). Trimming cost V 5 bases and J 2 bases, with 18 bases left between them. This CDR3 contains 16 residues. CDR3 in DNA: TGTGCCAGCAGTCTAACACTGGGACACCTCAACACTGAAGCTTTCTTT. As protein: CASSLTLGHLNTEAFF.

In its sample, this clone was seen a few times. This rearrangement joins TRBV9 to TRBJ2-1; D is possibly TRBD2 (6 bases). The CDR3 is made up of 15 amino acids. Germline loops: CDR1 SGDLS, CDR2 YYNGEE. V shed 3 bases and J shed 2 bases, with 12 bases lying between them. In nucleotides, the CDR3 is TGTGCCAGCAGCGCGGGACTGTTCACCTACAATGAGCAGTTCTTC. Residues: CASSAGLFTYNEQFF.

This chain uses TRBV5-6 with TRBJ2-3; 9 nucleotides agree with TRBD1. CDR3 size: 14 residues. Trimming took 3 bases from V and 2 from J; bases not matched to a gene: 1. Germline values: CDR1 SGHDT, CDR2 YYEEEE. The CDR3 region is CASSWDRVTDTQYF. The CDR3 nucleotides are TGTGCCAGCAGCTGGGACAGGGTCACAGATACGCAGTATTTT.

This clone turned up a few times. The chain links TRBV30 to TRBJ1-2; 7 bases line up with TRBD1. The trim removed 4 bases at V and 7 bases at J, leaving 6 bases unmatched. The germline CDR1 and CDR2 sequences are GTSNPN and SVGIG (reference sequence). This CDR3 contains 12 residues. In DNA form, the CDR3 reads TGTGCCTGGAACAGGGGACCCAGTGGCTACACCTTC. It specifies CAWNRGPSGYTF.

The rearrangement joins TRBV7-9 to TRBJ2-1; 14 bases are a match to TRBD2. Germline V CDR1 and CDR2: SEHNR, FQNEAQ (reference sequence). The CDR3 has 16 amino acids. J lost 5 bases, V lost 4 bases, and 4 bases had no gene match. CDR3 amino acids: CASSSTSGRADNEQFF. For the CDR3, the DNA is TGTGCCAGCAGCTCGACTAGCGGGAGGGCCGACAATGAGCAGTTCTTC. Complete variable domain (other parts from reference TRBV7-9 and TRBJ2-1): DTGVSQNPRHKITKRGQNVTFRCDPISEHNRLYWYRQTLGQGPEFLTYFQNEAQLEKSRLLSDRFSAERPKGSFSTLEIQRTEQGDSAMYLCASSSTSGRADNEQFFGPGTRLTVL.

CDR3 coding DNA: TGTGCCACGTACCCCGGGAGATCCTACGAGCAGTACTTC. Amino acids: CATYPGRSYEQYF. The V and J genes are TRBV28 and TRBJ2-7, with D perhaps matching TRBD2 (6 bases). CDR3 length: 13 residues. Germline V gives CDR1 MDHEN, CDR2 SYDVKM. Trimming pared 10 bases from V and 1 base from J, leaving 14 bases between.

The chain combines TRBV7-3 with TRBJ2-7, with TRBD2 matching over 13 bases. Germline V gene data show CDR1 as SGHTA and CDR2 as FQGTGA. Unmatched junction bases numbered 5, after V lost 5 bases and J lost 4 bases. The length of the CDR3 is 15 residues. The CDR3 spells CASSGGTSGAYEQYF. The CDR3 nucleotides read TGTGCCAGCAGCGGTGGGACTAGCGGGGCTTACGAGCAGTACTTC.

The J gene is TRBJ2-4, the V gene TRBV7-9; 12 bases match TRBD2. The CDR3 runs 19 residues. The ends lost 3 bases at V and 2 bases at J; junction bases unmatched: 11. Germline CDR1 and CDR2: SEHNR and FQNEAQ (reference sequence). The CDR3 region has the DNA TGTGCCAGCAGCTTGACTAGCGGGAGTAGACGACTAACCAAAAACATTCAGTACTTC. It encodes CASSLTSGSRRLTKNIQYF.

CDR3 nucleotide sequence: TGTGCCAGCAGCCAAGGGGGCTGGTACACAGATACGCAGTATTTT. This encodes CASSQGGWYTDTQYF. The genes are TRBV14 and TRBJ2-3, with TRBD1 as a possible D gene (5 bases). Germline CDR1 reads SGHDN; CDR2 reads FVKESK. The CDR3 has 15 residues. V dropped 1 base and J dropped 2 bases, with 10 bases sitting between them.

This clone was observed a handful of times. This rearrangement joins TRBV5-5 to TRBJ2-5, with 12 bases lining up with TRBD2. Germline V gene data show CDR1 as SGHKS and CDR2 as YYEKEE (reference sequence). V gave up 2 bases and J gave up 4 bases; unmatched junction bases: 6. The CDR3 has 16 residues. The CDR3 nucleotides read TGTGCCAGCAGCTTCCCCGGACTAGCGGGATCAGAGACCCAGTACTTC. Translated: CASSFPGLAGSETQYF.

The chain links TRBV14 to TRBJ2-7, with D uncertain. CDR3 length: 15 residues. Germline V gene sequence: CDR1 SGHDN, CDR2 FVKESK. V dropped 0 bases and J dropped 2 bases, with 11 bases sitting between them. CDR3 sequence (DNA): TGTGCCAGCAGCCAAGATTTGTCCAGGCCCTACGAGCAGTACTTC. It translates to CASSQDLSRPYEQYF. Full variable domain (rest looked up from reference TRBV14 and TRBJ2-7): EAGVTQFPSHSVIEKGQTVTLRCDPISGHDNLYWYRRVMGKEIKFLLHFVKESKQDESGMPNNRFLAERTGGTYSTLKVQPAELEDSGVYFCASSQDLSRPYEQYFGPGTRLTVT.

V is TRBV27 and J is TRBJ1-4; D call uncertain. V lost 3 bases, J lost 7 bases, and 12 bases lay in between. Germline V gives CDR1 MNHEY, CDR2 SMNVEV (reference sequence). There are 14 residues in the CDR3. The CDR3 nucleotides are TGTGCCAGCAGTTTTGCGGGGTCGGGTGAAAAACTGTTTTTT. Translated, it gives CASSFAGSGEKLFF.

Only a few counts were recorded for this clone. The J gene is TRBJ2-5, the V gene TRBV5-4; maybe TRBD2 (6 bases). V was pared by 2 bases and J by 4 bases, with 12 bases between. This CDR3 spans 14 amino acids. CDR1 and CDR2 from the germline V gene are SGHNT and YYREEE (reference sequence). The CDR3 nucleotides are TGTGCCAGCAGCTTCCGGGTCGGGGGAGAGACCCAGTACTTC. This codes for CASSFRVGGETQYF.

This chain uses TRBV7-3 with TRBJ2-1, with 7 nucleotides matching TRBD2. Germline V gives CDR1 SGHTA, CDR2 FQGTGA. The CDR3 totals 13 residues. The V segment lost 5 bases and the J segment 10 bases; nucleotides outside the gene matches: 8. The CDR3 reads CASSHSLAEEQFF. CDR3 coding DNA: TGTGCCAGCAGCCATTCTCTAGCGGAAGAGCAGTTCTTC. Variable domain in full (rest from reference TRBV7-3 and TRBJ2-1): GAGVSQTPSNKVTEKGKYVELRCDPISGHTALYWYRQSLGQGPEFLIYFQGTGAADDSGLPNDRFFAVRPEGSVSTLKIQRTERGDSAVYLCASSHSLAEEQFFGPGTRLTVL.

This chain links TRBV25-1 with TRBJ2-3, with a weak D call TRBD1 (5 bases). The CDR3 is 12 amino acids. Germline V gene data show CDR1 as MGHDK and CDR2 as SYGVNS. The V gene lost 5 bases and the J gene lost 9 bases, with 12 bases spanning the gap. The CDR3 region has the DNA TGTGCCAGCAGTCTACAGGTCATAACGCAGTATTTT. Translation gives CASSLQVITQYF.

The chain has TRBV6-5 and TRBJ2-6, with 8 bases identical to TRBD1. This CDR3 is 16 amino acids long. Germline CDR1 MNHEY, CDR2 SVGAGI. The J segment lost 4 bases and the V segment lost 0 bases, leaving 2 bases of the junction unmatched. This chain's CDR3 is CASSYSQGAGANVLTF. CDR3 sequence (DNA): TGTGCCAGCAGTTACTCCCAGGGGGCCGGGGCCAACGTCCTGACTTTC.

The V gene is TRBV29-1, the J gene TRBJ1-4; 9 positions match TRBD1. Germline CDR1 is SQVTM and CDR2 is ANQGSEA. The V and J ends lost 4 bases and 7 bases, in that order; junction bases with no gene match: 7. The CDR3 runs 14 residues. CDR3 region: CSVGWDREGEKLFF. DNA of the CDR3: TGCAGCGTTGGATGGGACAGGGAGGGTGAAAAACTGTTTTTT.

The chain couples TRBV18 to TRBJ1-4, with D possibly matching TRBD1 (5 bases). Germline assignment: CDR1 KGHSH and CDR2 LQKENI. Trimming removed 8 bases from V and 6 bases from J, with 16 bases in between. This CDR3 is 14 amino acids long. CDR3 DNA: TGTGCCAGCGCCGGGCAGGGTCCGGATGAAAAACTGTTTTTT. Its translation is CASAGQGPDEKLFF.

This clone was counted between two and nine times. V is TRBV11-2 and J is TRBJ2-1, with 10 bases fitting TRBD1. The V segment lost 5 bases and the J segment 5 bases; nucleotides outside the gene matches: 9. The CDR3 has 16 residues. The germline gives CDR1 SGHAT, CDR2 FQNNGV. The CDR3 sequence: CASSPTDRGPHNEQFF. DNA of the CDR3: TGTGCCAGCAGCCCCACCGACAGGGGGCCCCACAATGAGCAGTTCTTC.

This clone showed up just a few times. The J gene is TRBJ2-4, the V gene TRBV28, with 8 bases fitting TRBD1. This CDR3 spans 12 amino acids. V shed 9 bases and J 5 bases; nucleotides not matched to a gene: 3. CDR1 and CDR2 from the germline V gene are MDHEN and SYDVKM. CDR3 loop: CASGQGENIQYF. Here the CDR3 DNA reads TGTGCCAGTGGACAGGGTGAAAACATTCAGTACTTC. Full variable domain (rest looked up from reference TRBV28 and TRBJ2-4): DVKVTQSSRYLVKRTGEKVFLECVQDMDHENMFWYRQDPGLGLRLIYFSYDVKMKEKGDIPEGYSVSREKKERFSLILESASTNQTSMYLCASGQGENIQYFGAGTRLSVL.

This clone has just a few counts. J is TRBJ2-1 and V is TRBV19; D ambiguous. The germline V and J ends were trimmed by 5 bases and 6 bases, with 5 bases remaining between them. Germline V gene data show CDR1 as LNHDA and CDR2 as SQIVND (reference sequence). This CDR3 has 11 residues. This CDR3 is CASSLFNEQFF. The CDR3 DNA reads as TGTGCCAGTAGTTTATTCAATGAGCAGTTCTTC.

This clone has a count of ten or more. The rearrangement links TRBV9 to TRBJ1-1; D is ambiguous. V was pared by 2 bases and J by 5 bases, with 10 bases between. The germline gives CDR1 SGDLS, CDR2 YYNGEE. CDR3 length: 13 amino acids. Written as DNA, the CDR3 is TGTGCCAGCAGCGTGATCGACACGACTGAAGCTTTCTTT. This sequence encodes CASSVIDTTEAFF.

The rearrangement joins TRBV6-4 to TRBJ2-2, with D hard to call. CDR1 MRHNA and CDR2 SNTAGT come from the germline V gene. Trimming took 3 bases from V and 4 from J, leaving 9 bases between them. This CDR3 is built from 14 residues. The DNA of the CDR3 is TGTGCCAGCAGTGAGCAAGCAAGCACCGGGGAGCTGTTTTTT. Encoded protein: CASSEQASTGELFF.